This TCR beta chain was documented in a study of blood T cells in healthy people across ages. This clonotype was seen only a few times. Through a sample-barcoded 5' primer and a J-beta primer mix, a second PCR was run for about 6 to 11 cycles. From the 5' RACE reads, TCRdb called clonotypes with MiXCR, one entry per CDR3 protein. Among more than 900,000 distinct CDR3 sequences listed, approximately 25% were seen once. Germline loops: CDR1 SQVTM, CDR2 ANQGSEA. The CDR3 is 13 amino acids. The same sample was also used in a study of T cells of mothers and their children.

Sequenced input: blood. The clonotype originates from a girl under 10 years old in good health. The chain links TRBV29-1 to TRBJ2-5; TRBD2 matches at 8 bases. The J call may be in error: the DNA end matches TRBJ2-1 better. Here the CDR3 reads CSIPGLGGDEQFF. As DNA, the CDR3 is TGCAGCATCCCGGGACTAGGAGGGGATGAGCAGTTCTTC.